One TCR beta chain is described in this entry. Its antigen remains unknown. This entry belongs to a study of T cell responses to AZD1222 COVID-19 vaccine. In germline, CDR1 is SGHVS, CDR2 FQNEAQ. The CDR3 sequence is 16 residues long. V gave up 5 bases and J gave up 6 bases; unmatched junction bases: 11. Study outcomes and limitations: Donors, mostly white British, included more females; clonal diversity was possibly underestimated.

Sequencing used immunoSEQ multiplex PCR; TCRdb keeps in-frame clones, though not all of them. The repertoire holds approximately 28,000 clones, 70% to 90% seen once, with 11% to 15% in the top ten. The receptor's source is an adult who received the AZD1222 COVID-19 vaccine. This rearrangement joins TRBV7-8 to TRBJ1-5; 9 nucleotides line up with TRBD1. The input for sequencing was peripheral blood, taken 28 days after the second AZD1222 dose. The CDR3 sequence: CASSPDRDRESQPQHF. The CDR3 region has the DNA TGTGCCAGCAGCCCGGACCGGGACAGGGAAAGTCAGCCCCAGCATTTT.